These 13 T cell receptor beta chains were sequenced from one sample in a study of technical replicates of blood from a few donors. Assay: immunoSEQ multiplex PCR; the TCRdb copy retains only in-frame clones and omits some. The table includes 99,000 or so clones, nearly 97% detected once. The sample comprised T cells isolated from PBMCs. The receptors shown here come from a human donor in good health.

V and J are TRBV6-1 and TRBJ2-3; D is unclear. Looked up from germline, CDR1 is MNHNS and CDR2 is SASEGT. V lost 7 bases to trimming and J lost 2 bases, with 10 bases between them. This CDR3 spans 13 amino acids. This CDR3 reads CASTSAVTDTQYF. CDR3 DNA sequence: TGTGCCAGCACCAGCGCGGTCACAGATACGCAGTATTTT.

The chain couples TRBV19 to TRBJ1-2; a weak D match, TRBD1 (5 bases). Trimming pared 8 bases from V and 0 bases from J, leaving 7 bases between. CDR3 length: 12 amino acids. Germline-derived CDR1 and CDR2 are LNHDA and SQIVND (reference sequence). This CDR3 reads CASQGPNYGYTF. The CDR3 DNA reads as TGTGCCAGTCAGGGCCCTAACTATGGCTACACCTTC.

The chain employs TRBV28 and TRBJ1-2; TRBD1 aligns across 10 bases. In germline, CDR1 is MDHEN, CDR2 SYDVKM. The J segment lost 8 bases and the V segment lost 3 bases, leaving 6 bases of the junction unmatched. The CDR3 is made up of 14 amino acids. CDR3 sequence: CASSLADRGVGYTF. CDR3 nucleotides: TGTGCCAGCAGTTTGGCGGACAGGGGGGTAGGCTACACCTTC.

This sequence joins TRBV7-2 and TRBJ2-7; maybe TRBD2 (5 bases). Between the trimmed V and J ends, which lost 5 bases and 6 bases, there was a span of 14 bases. There are 13 residues in the CDR3. Germline CDR1 and CDR2: SGHTA and FQGNSA. CDR3 residues: CASSLREFSEQYF. The CDR3 bases are TGTGCCAGCAGCCTCCGGGAATTCAGCGAGCAGTACTTC.

The chain is built from TRBV19 and TRBJ1-1; D is undetermined. The germline gives CDR1 LNHDA, CDR2 SQIVND (reference sequence). Trimming pared 3 bases from V and 1 base from J, leaving 3 bases between. This CDR3 spans 12 amino acids. The CDR3 bases are TGTGCCAGTAGTATCGGGAACACTGAAGCTTTCTTT. Translated: CASSIGNTEAFF.

The chain uses TRBV5-1 and TRBJ1-1; D is possibly TRBD1 (6 bases). This CDR3 contains 16 residues. Germline CDR1 and CDR2: SGHRS and YFSETQ. Deletions cut 4 bases from V and 0 bases from J, with 16 bases between. The CDR3 DNA reads as TGCGCCAGCAGCGATAGGACAGACCGAGTGAACACTGAAGCTTTCTTT. Translating it yields CASSDRTDRVNTEAFF. Full variable domain (remainder filled in from reference TRBV5-1 and TRBJ1-1): KAGVTQTPRYLIKTRGQQVTLSCSPISGHRSVSWYQQTPGQGLQFLFEYFSETQRNKGNFPGRFSGRQFSNSRSEMNVSTLELGDSALYLCASSDRTDRVNTEAFFGQGTRLTVV.

The chain combines TRBV6-5 with TRBJ1-5; D perhaps matches TRBD1 (5 bases). V was shortened by 0 bases and J by 7 bases, with 13 bases between the two germline ends. The CDR3 covers 15 residues. Germline V gene sequence: CDR1 MNHEY, CDR2 SVGAGI. CDR3 loop: CASSYSAGFLQPQHF. DNA of the CDR3: TGTGCCAGCAGTTACTCAGCAGGGTTCTTACAGCCCCAGCATTTT.

The genes are TRBV27 and TRBJ1-4; D is unresolved. Germline-derived CDR1 and CDR2 are MNHEY and SMNVEV (reference sequence). Between the trimmed V and J ends, which lost 6 bases and 2 bases, there was a span of 10 bases. The CDR3 has 14 amino acids. The CDR3 protein is CASRLDFTNEKLFF. The CDR3 region has the DNA TGTGCCAGCAGGTTGGACTTCACTAATGAAAAACTGTTTTTT.

V usage is TRBV28 and J usage is TRBJ1-1; D gene ambiguous. Germline lookup yields CDR1 MDHEN and CDR2 SYDVKM. Trimming removed 4 bases at V and 3 bases at J, with 18 bases between. This CDR3 spans 16 amino acids. DNA of the CDR3: TGTGCCAGCAGTTCCGCGGGCAGCCGGAGAGACACTGAAGCTTTCTTT. This encodes CASSSAGSRRDTEAFF.

V gene TRBV2 combines with J gene TRBJ2-5; 11 bases fit TRBD2. Unmatched junction bases numbered 10, after V lost 2 bases and J lost 5 bases. Germline assignment: CDR1 SNHLY and CDR2 FYNNEI. The CDR3 totals 17 residues. The CDR3: CASSERTSGSRRETQYF. In DNA, the CDR3 is TGTGCCAGCAGTGAAAGGACTAGCGGGTCCCGGAGGGAGACCCAGTACTTC.

The chain is built from TRBV5-1 and TRBJ2-1; 12 nucleotides agree with TRBD1. J was trimmed by 7 bases and V by 4 bases; bases with no gene match: 6. Germline-derived CDR1 and CDR2 are SGHRS and YFSETQ. CDR3 length: 15 residues. CDR3 loop: CASSRGQGASNEQFF. For the CDR3, the DNA is TGCGCCAGCAGCAGGGGACAGGGGGCGTCAAATGAGCAGTTCTTC.

V is TRBV10-3 and J is TRBJ1-2; perhaps TRBD1 as D (5 bases). This CDR3 contains 13 residues. Trimming removed 11 bases at V and 3 bases at J, with 16 bases between. Germline lookup yields CDR1 ENHRY and CDR2 SYGVKD. The CDR3 sequence: CASQAGADYGYTF. CDR3 coding DNA: TGTGCCTCCCAAGCTGGGGCTGACTATGGCTACACCTTC.

The rearrangement joins TRBV21-1 to TRBJ1-3; TRBD1, the D gene given by the table, was not confirmed from the DNA. TRBV21-1 is a documented pseudogene. CDR3 length: 15 amino acids. Written as DNA, the CDR3 is TGTGCCAGCGGGTCATATAGGGGGTCAGGAAACACCATATATTTT. Translating gives CASGSYRGSGNTIYF.